This TCR beta chain originates from a study of cytomegalovirus exposure and HLA in healthy donors. About this clone itself: Its antigen is not identified.

A multiplex PCR was run with 60 Vbeta primers and 13 Jbeta primers. Authors' data handling: Roughly 80 million unique TCR beta chains, some 11 million shared, were counted in a later analysis. Assay: immunoSEQ multiplex PCR; the TCRdb copy retains only in-frame clones and omits some. V, J and clone size are taken as reported in that table, and D and trimming were inferred from the DNA itself. The data hold roughly 140,000 clones, with around 72% observed a single time. Findings and caveats of the study: TCR beta sequences reportedly predicted most subjects' HLA-A and HLA-B alleles accurately. Apparent HLA restriction characterized most CMV-associated TCR beta chains in a later analysis. No immune exposure information besides CMV serostatus was available.

The CDR3 spans 17 residues. This rearrangement joins TRBV7-5 to TRBJ1-5; the table calls TRBD1, which could not be checked here. TRBV7-5 is termed a pseudogene. This clonotype was obtained from a man in his forties in good health and CMV-seronegative. Input material: PBMCs. The CDR3: CVRSRPGTGSSNQPQHF. Here the CDR3 DNA reads TGTGTCAGAAGCCGTCCCGGGACAGGTTCCAGCAATCAGCCCCAGCATTTT.